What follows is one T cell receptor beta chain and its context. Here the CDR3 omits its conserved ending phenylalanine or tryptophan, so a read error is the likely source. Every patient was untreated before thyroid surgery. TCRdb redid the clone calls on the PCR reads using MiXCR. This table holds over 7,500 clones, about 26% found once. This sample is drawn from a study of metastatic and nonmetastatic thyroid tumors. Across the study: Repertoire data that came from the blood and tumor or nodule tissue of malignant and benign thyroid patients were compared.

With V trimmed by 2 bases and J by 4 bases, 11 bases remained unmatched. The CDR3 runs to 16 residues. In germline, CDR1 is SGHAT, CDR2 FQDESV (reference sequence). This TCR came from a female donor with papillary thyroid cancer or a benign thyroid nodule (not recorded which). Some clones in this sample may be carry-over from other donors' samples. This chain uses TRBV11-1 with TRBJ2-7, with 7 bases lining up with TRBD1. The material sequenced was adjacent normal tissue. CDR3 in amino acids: CASSLSGQVLRYEQYL. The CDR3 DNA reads TGTGCCAGCAGCTTATCCGGACAGGTACTTAGGTACGAGCAGTACCTC.